In its sample, the clone carrying this TCR beta chain was seen once. No antigen is known for it. The sample has other DNA sequences that encode this CDR3 too. Some clones are missing from TCRdb's copy, which holds only in-frame ones; the method was immunoSEQ multiplex PCR. The table shows about 2.4 million clones, with roughly 93% occurring only once. This entry comes from a study of shared clonotypes between healthy human individuals. Study-level findings and limits: Naive CD4 clonotype sharing across a few donors was 4% to 5.5%.

From germline, CDR1 is SQVTM and CDR2 ANQGSEA. V was cut by 4 bases and J by 2 bases, with 11 bases left in between. This CDR3 has 14 amino acids. The healthy adult donors were HIV-negative and reported no recent acute infections or vaccinations. This rearrangement joins TRBV29-1 to TRBJ1-4, with D possibly matching TRBD1 (5 bases). Sequencing was done on a sample of naive CD4+ T cells from PBMCs. As to subset: CD45RA+ positively selected. The TCR comes from a man younger than 35 in good health. Some clones in this sample may be carry-over from other donors' samples. The CDR3 here is CSVGDGATNEKLFF. The CDR3 region has the DNA TGCAGCGTTGGGGACGGTGCGACTAATGAAAAACTGTTTTTT.